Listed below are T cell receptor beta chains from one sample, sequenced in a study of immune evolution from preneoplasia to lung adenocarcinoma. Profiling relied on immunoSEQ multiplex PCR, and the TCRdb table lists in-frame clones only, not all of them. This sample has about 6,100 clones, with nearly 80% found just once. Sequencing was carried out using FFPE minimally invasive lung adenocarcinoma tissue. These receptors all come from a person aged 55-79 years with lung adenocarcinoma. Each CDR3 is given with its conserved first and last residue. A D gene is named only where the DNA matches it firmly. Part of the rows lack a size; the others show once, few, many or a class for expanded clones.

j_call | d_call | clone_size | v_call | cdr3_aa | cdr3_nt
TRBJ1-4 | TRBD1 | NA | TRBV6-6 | CASSPGQGWEKLFF | TGTGCCAGCAGTCCGGGACAGGGGTGGGAAAAACTGTTTTTT
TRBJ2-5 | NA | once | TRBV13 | CASSRAPKETQYF | TGTGCCAGCAGCCGAGCCCCGAAAGAGACCCAGTACTTC
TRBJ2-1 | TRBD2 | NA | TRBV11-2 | CASSLLAGEGEQFF | TGTGCCAGCAGCTTACTAGCGGGAGAGGGCGAGCAGTTCTTC
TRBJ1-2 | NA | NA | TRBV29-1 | CSVEGYGYTF | TGCAGCGTTGAAGGCTATGGCTACACCTTC
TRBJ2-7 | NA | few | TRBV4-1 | CASSQSRNEQYF | TGCGCCAGCAGCCAGAGTCGGAACGAGCAGTACTTC
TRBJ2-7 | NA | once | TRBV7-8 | CASSLSLASEGEQYF | TGTGCCAGCAGCTTAAGTCTTGCGAGTGAGGGGGAGCAGTACTTC
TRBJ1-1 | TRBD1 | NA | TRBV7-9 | CASSASGTAGMNTEAFF | TGTGCCAGCAGCGCCTCCGGGACAGCGGGGATGAACACTGAAGCTTTCTTT
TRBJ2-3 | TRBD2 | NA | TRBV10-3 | CAISAGTSGLTDTQYF | TGTGCCATCAGTGCGGGGACTAGCGGACTAACAGATACGCAGTATTTT
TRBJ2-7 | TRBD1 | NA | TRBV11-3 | CASSSPRTGSYEQYF | TGTGCCAGCAGCTCCCCCAGGACAGGGTCCTACGAGCAGTACTTC
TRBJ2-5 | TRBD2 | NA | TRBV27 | CASSLLPSGYETQYF | TGTGCCAGCAGTTTACTGCCTAGCGGGTATGAGACCCAGTACTTC
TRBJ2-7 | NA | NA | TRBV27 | CASSRGYSYEQYF | TGTGCCAGCAGTCGGGGCTATAGCTACGAGCAGTACTTC
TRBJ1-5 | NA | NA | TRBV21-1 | CASSKVGENSNQPQHF | TGTGCCAGCAGCAAAGTTGGGGAGAATAGCAATCAGCCCCAGCATTTT
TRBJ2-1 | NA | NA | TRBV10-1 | CASSERSRRLSSYNEQFF | TGCGCCAGCAGTGAGCGTTCCAGGCGGCTGAGCTCCTACAATGAGCAGTTCTTC
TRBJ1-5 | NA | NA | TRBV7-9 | CASSFGGHPDQPQHF | TGTGCCAGCAGCTTCGGGGGACACCCAGATCAGCCCCAGCATTTT
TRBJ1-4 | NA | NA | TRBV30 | CACQPANGEKLFF | TGTGCCTGTCAACCAGCTAATGGTGAAAAACTGTTTTTT
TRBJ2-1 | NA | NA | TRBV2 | CAIHGTYNEQFF | TGTGCCATCCACGGGACATACAATGAGCAGTTCTTC
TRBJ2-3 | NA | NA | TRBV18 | CASSPRWAVTDTQYF | TGTGCCAGCTCACCAAGGTGGGCGGTCACAGATACGCAGTATTTT
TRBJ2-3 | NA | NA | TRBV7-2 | CASSRRVSVGRIGDTQYF | TGTGCCAGCAGCCGTAGGGTCTCGGTCGGGCGGATAGGAGATACGCAGTATTTT
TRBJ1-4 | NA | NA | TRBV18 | CASSPPTDSNEKLFF | TGTGCCAGCTCACCACCGACGGACAGTAATGAAAAACTGTTTTTT
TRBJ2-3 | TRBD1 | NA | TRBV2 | CASSEKSGQGSADTQYF | TGTGCCAGCAGTGAAAAGTCTGGACAGGGAAGCGCAGATACGCAGTATTTT
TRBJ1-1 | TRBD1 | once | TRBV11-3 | CASSFTGDHTEAFF | TGTGCCAGCAGCTTCACAGGGGACCACACTGAAGCTTTCTTT
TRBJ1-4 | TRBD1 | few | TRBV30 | CAWSGPATGTNEKLFF | TGTGCCTGGAGTGGCCCAGCGACAGGGACTAATGAAAAACTGTTTTTT
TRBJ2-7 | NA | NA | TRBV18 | CASSEMGRPSYEQYF | TGTGCCAGCTCAGAAATGGGACGTCCCTCCTACGAGCAGTACTTC
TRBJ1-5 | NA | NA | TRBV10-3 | CAISDSNQPQHF | TGTGCCATCAGTGATAGCAATCAGCCCCAGCATTTT
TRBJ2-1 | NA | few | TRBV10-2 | CASSDRQPSYNEQFF | TGCGCCAGCAGTGACCGACAGCCCTCCTACAATGAGCAGTTCTTC
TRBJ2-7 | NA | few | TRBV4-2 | CASSQERSEQYF | TGTGCCAGCAGCCAAGAAAGATCCGAGCAGTACTTC
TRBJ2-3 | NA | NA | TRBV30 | CAWSRAEMDTQYF | TGTGCCTGGAGTCGGGCAGAGATGGATACGCAGTATTTT
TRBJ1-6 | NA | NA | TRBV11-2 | CASSPWAMDSPLHF | TGTGCCAGCAGCCCTTGGGCCATGGATTCACCCCTCCACTTT
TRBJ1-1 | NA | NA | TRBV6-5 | CASSYSLTTEAFF | TGTGCCAGCAGTTACTCGTTGACGACTGAAGCTTTCTTT
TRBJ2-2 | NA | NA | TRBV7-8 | CASSLVVTRGTVRTGELFF | TGTGCCAGCAGCTTAGTAGTAACCCGGGGGACGGTTCGCACCGGGGAGCTGTTTTTT
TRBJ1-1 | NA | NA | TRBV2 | CASSEGSGLAQIEAFF | TGTGCCAGCAGTGAAGGGTCAGGGTTAGCTCAAATAGAAGCTTTCTTT
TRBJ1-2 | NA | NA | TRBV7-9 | CASSFLSHQGLAVGYTF | TGTGCCAGTAGCTTTCTGTCCCACCAGGGATTAGCAGTCGGCTACACCTTC
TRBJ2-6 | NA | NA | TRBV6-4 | CASSDSGGSGANVLTF | TGTGCCAGCAGTGACTCAGGGGGCTCTGGGGCCAACGTCCTGACTTTC
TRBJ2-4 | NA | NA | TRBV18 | CASSPLEAKNIQYF | TGTGCCAGCTCACCTTTGGAGGCCAAAAACATTCAGTACTTC
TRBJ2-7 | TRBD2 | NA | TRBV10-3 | CAIKVASGSNEQYF | TGTGCCATCAAGGTTGCTAGCGGGAGCAACGAGCAGTACTTC
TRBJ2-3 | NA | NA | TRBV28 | CASSSPPTDTQYF | TGTGCCAGCAGTTCCCCCCCGACAGATACGCAGTATTTT
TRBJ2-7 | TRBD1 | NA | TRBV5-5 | CASSPDRGGSYEQYF | TGTGCCAGCAGCCCCGACAGGGGTGGCTCCTACGAGCAGTACTTC
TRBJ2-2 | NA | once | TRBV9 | CASSVVAAHTGELFF | TGTGCCAGCAGCGTAGTAGCGGCCCACACCGGGGAGCTGTTTTTT
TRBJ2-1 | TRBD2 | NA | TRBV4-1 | CASSPGRLAGNEQFF | TGCGCCAGCAGCCCTGGGCGACTAGCGGGTAATGAGCAGTTCTTC
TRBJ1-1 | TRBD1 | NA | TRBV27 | CASSRTGFNAEAFF | TGTGCCAGCAGCCGGACAGGGTTTAACGCTGAAGCTTTCTTT
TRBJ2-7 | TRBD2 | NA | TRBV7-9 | CASSLLAGGPEQYF | TGTGCCAGCAGCTTACTAGCGGGGGGGCCCGAGCAGTACTTC
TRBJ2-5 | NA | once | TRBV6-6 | CASSYGLRETQYF | TGTGCCAGCAGTTACGGTCTTAGAGAGACCCAGTACTTC